This T cell receptor beta chain originates from a study of T cell clones after liver transplantation. Study information: TCRbeta sequencing after a pre-transplant mixed lymphocyte reaction identified graft-donor-reactive clones, later tracked in post-transplant blood. At least one year of complete immunosuppression withdrawal without enzymes over twice normal defined tolerance. Samples came pre-transplant, pre-randomization before withdrawal, and post-randomization after withdrawal ended.

This clone came up a few times. Profiled with immunoSEQ multiplex PCR; TCRdb holds only in-frame clones, not every one. The sample yields about 11,000 clones, about 76% seen once. Germline V lookup: CDR1 MGHDK, CDR2 SYGVNS. V was clipped by 6 bases and J by 1 base; unmatched bases: 4. The CDR3 consists of 15 residues. Sequencing was performed on CD4+ T cells from blood, taken about 31 months after liver transplant. The chain is built from TRBV25-1 and TRBJ2-3, with 10 bases matching TRBD1. This receptor was taken from a human patient who received a liver transplant. Some T cells may be graft donor cells. This chain's CDR3 is CASSLGQGGTDTQYF. CDR3 bases: TGTGCCAGCAGCTTAGGACAGGGGGGCACAGATACGCAGTATTTT.